The sequence of this T cell receptor (beta chain) was determined in a study of OX40 agonist ivuxolimab in advanced cancers. Looking at the study overall: Partial responses were achieved by three patients, one with hepatocellular carcinoma and two with cutaneous melanoma. Study results and caveats: Patients with a partial response at 0.1-3.0 mg/kg had among the lowest clonal expansion. The study observed clonal expansion of CD4+ and CD8+ blood T cells by week 6 at 0.1 to 3.0 mg/kg.

Clones were read by immunoSEQ multiplex PCR, and TCRdb kept only the in-frame ones, dropping some. Of approximately 100,000 clones detected, approximately 90% appear once; the ten largest clones hold around 0.51%. In germline, CDR1 is SGHNT, CDR2 YENEEA. Trimming cost V 4 bases and J 4 bases, with 4 bases left between them. This CDR3 region has 11 residues. In regard to this clone: Its antigen is currently unknown.

The source material was CD4+ or CD8+ T cells sorted from blood, sampled in a trial of the OX40 agonist ivuxolimab. The V gene is TRBV11-3, the J gene TRBJ2-5; D is unresolved. The receptor comes from an adult with an advanced solid tumor such as melanoma, head and neck, liver or kidney cancer. This CDR3 is CASSSGETQYF. DNA for the CDR3: TGTGCCAGCAGCTCGGGAGAGACCCAGTACTTC.